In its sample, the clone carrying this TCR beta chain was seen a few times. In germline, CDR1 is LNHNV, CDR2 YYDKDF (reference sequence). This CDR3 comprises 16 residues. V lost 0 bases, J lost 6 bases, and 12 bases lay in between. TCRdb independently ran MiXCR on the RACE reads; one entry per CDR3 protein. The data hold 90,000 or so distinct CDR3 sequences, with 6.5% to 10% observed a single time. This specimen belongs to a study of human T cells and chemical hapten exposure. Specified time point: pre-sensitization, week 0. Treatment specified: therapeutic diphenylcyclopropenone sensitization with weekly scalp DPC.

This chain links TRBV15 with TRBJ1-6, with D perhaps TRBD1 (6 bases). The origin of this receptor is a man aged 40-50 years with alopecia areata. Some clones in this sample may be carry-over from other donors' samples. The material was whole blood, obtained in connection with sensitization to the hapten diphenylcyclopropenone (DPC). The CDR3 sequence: CATSRDYRATNSPLHF. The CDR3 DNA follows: TGTGCCACCAGCAGAGATTACAGGGCCACTAATTCACCCCTCCACTTT.